Below are 23 T cell receptor beta chains sequenced from a single sample in a study of T cells in Graves' hyperthyroidism and ophthalmopathy. What was amplified from RNA transcripts were TCR beta CDR3 regions. HTBI primers were employed in a first-round RT-PCR of the TCR CDR3. MiXCR, applied by TCRdb to the multiplex PCR reads, yields one record per CDR3 protein. The table shows hundreds of thousands of distinct CDR3 sequences, with approximately 15% occurring only once. Material for sequencing was blood. The receptor source for this set is a woman younger than 35 with Graves' hyperthyroidism.

Ten or more counts support this clonotype. V is TRBV30 and J is TRBJ1-1, with no clear D. Trimming removed 4 bases from V and 3 bases from J, with 18 bases in between. CDR3 length equals 15 residues. CDR1 GTSNPN and CDR2 SVGIG come from the germline V gene (reference sequence). Here the CDR3 DNA reads TGTGCCTGGATCAAATCACGGGGAGGGTACACTGAAGCTTTCTTT. This encodes CAWIKSRGGYTEAFF.

In the case of this clonotype: The final CDR3 position lacks the conserved phenylalanine or tryptophan, pointing to a likely read error. This chain connects TRBV30 to TRBJ2-1, with D perhaps being TRBD1 or TRBD2 (6 bases each). The germline V gene encodes CDR1 GTSNPN and CDR2 SVGIG (reference sequence). The CDR3 contains 13 residues. Trimming stripped 8 bases from V and 3 bases from J, with 14 bases between. The CDR3 reads CAAYKGGYNEQFL. The CDR3 bases are TGTGCCGCCTATAAGGGGGGCTACAATGAGCAGTTCCTC.

This clonotype was picked up many times. V usage is TRBV29-1 and J usage is TRBJ2-7; 7 bases are a match to TRBD1. V dropped 6 bases and J dropped 4; count of bases not matched to a gene: 9. Germline lookup yields CDR1 SQVTM and CDR2 ANQGSEA. The CDR3 extends over 13 amino acids. The CDR3 DNA is TGCAGCGTCGAGAGGGGACAGCCTTACGAGCAGTACTTC. Its protein product is CSVERGQPYEQYF.

Regarding this clonotype: Likely a read error: the CDR3 ends without its conserved phenylalanine or tryptophan. V usage is TRBV6-2 or TRBV6-3 and J usage is TRBJ2-3, with 8 bases that match TRBD2. The length of the CDR3 is 13 residues. V lost 10 bases and J lost 1; bases outside the gene matches: 4. Germline V gives CDR1 MNHEY, CDR2 SVGEGT. Here the CDR3 reads CATGRVRTDTQYL. The CDR3 bases are TGTGCCACCGGGAGGGTCCGCACAGATACGCAGTATCTT.

This clonotype was counted only a few times. The V and J genes are TRBV7-3 and TRBJ2-6; D perhaps matches TRBD1 (5 bases). This CDR3 is 17 amino acids long. The V gene's germline CDR1 is SGHTA and CDR2 FQGTGA. V lost 2 bases and J 0 bases, leaving 11 bases between the germline ends. For the CDR3, the DNA is TGTGCCAGCAGCTTATTCGGACAAACCTCTGGGGCCAACGTCCTGACTTTC. This translates into CASSLFGQTSGANVLTF. The full variable domain, with the rest looked up from reference TRBV7-3 and TRBJ2-6, is GAGVSQTPSNKVTEKGKYVELRCDPISGHTALYWYRQSLGQGPEFLIYFQGTGAADDSGLPNDRFFAVRPEGSVSTLKIQRTERGDSAVYLCASSLFGQTSGANVLTFGAGSRLTVL.

This clonotype has a handful of counts. The chain couples TRBV19 to TRBJ1-5; TRBD1 matches 8 bases. Germline assignment: CDR1 LNHDA and CDR2 SQIVND (reference sequence). The CDR3 is 15 amino acids. The trim removed 2 bases at V and 6 bases at J, leaving 6 bases unmatched. CDR3 region: CASSIQDREGQPQHF. As DNA, the CDR3 is TGTGCCAGTAGTATACAGGACAGGGAAGGTCAGCCCCAGCATTTT.

About this clonotype itself: A single base separates this from a much larger clone, so it may be a read error. V usage is TRBV7-2 and J usage is TRBJ2-2; the D gene is possibly TRBD2 (5 bases). Germline CDR1 SGHTA, CDR2 FQGNSA. The CDR3 covers 15 residues. The CDR3 sequence is CASSLVVLNTGELLF. CDR3 in DNA: TGTGCCAGCAGCTTAGTGGTGTTGAACACCGGGGAGCTGTTGTTT.

The chain links TRBV9 to TRBJ1-3; D is ambiguous. In germline, CDR1 is SGDLS, CDR2 YYNGEE. The CDR3 covers 15 residues. V lost 0 bases and J lost 0, with 7 bases in between. The CDR3 protein is CASSVGRSSGNTIYF. The CDR3 DNA reads TGTGCCAGCAGCGTAGGCCGGAGCTCTGGAAACACCATATATTTT. Variable domain in full (rest from reference TRBV9 and TRBJ1-3): DSGVTQTPKHLITATGQRVTLRCSPRSGDLSVYWYQQSLDQGLQFLIQYYNGEERAKGNILERFSAQQFPDLHSELNLSSLELGDSALYFCASSVGRSSGNTIYFGEGSWLTVV.

The chain is built from TRBV19 and TRBJ1-5; 7 bases align to TRBD1. V dropped 4 bases and J dropped 0; count of bases not matched to a gene: 9. The CDR3 spans 17 residues. The germline V gene encodes CDR1 LNHDA and CDR2 SQIVND (reference sequence). The CDR3 region is CASSRKSGQHSNQPQHF. CDR3 bases: TGTGCCAGTAGTAGGAAGTCGGGACAGCATAGCAATCAGCCCCAGCATTTT. Using reference TRBV19 and TRBJ1-5 for the parts outside the CDR3, the full variable domain is DGGITQSPKYLFRKEGQNVTLSCEQNLNHDAMYWYRQDPGQGLRLIYYSQIVNDFQKGDIAEGYSVSREKKESFPLTVTSAQKNPTAFYLCASSRKSGQHSNQPQHFGDGTRLSIL.

J is TRBJ2-5 and V is TRBV11-2, with 7 nucleotides matching TRBD2. This CDR3 contains 17 residues. The J segment lost 2 bases and the V segment lost 5 bases, leaving 14 bases of the junction unmatched. Looked up from germline, CDR1 is SGHAT and CDR2 is FQNNGV. The CDR3 bases are TGTGCCAGCAGCCGGGGGAGGGCGGCGGGGCTTCAAGAGACCCAGTACTTC. This translates into CASSRGRAAGLQETQYF. Using reference TRBV11-2 and TRBJ2-5 for the parts outside the CDR3, the full variable domain is EAGVAQSPRYKIIEKRQSVAFWCNPISGHATLYWYQQILGQGPKLLIQFQNNGVVDDSQLPKDRFSAERLKGVDSTLKIQPAKLEDSAVYLCASSRGRAAGLQETQYFGPGTRLLVL.

Concerning this clonotype itself: Mismatch with germline at one junction end may stem from a read error. The chain has TRBV28 and TRBJ2-2; 8 bases are shared with TRBD1. CDR1 is MDHEN, CDR2 SYDVKM, per germline. The CDR3 is 15 amino acids. This CDR3 is CASSSPGQATGELLF. The CDR3 nucleotides read TGTGCCAGCAGTTCCCCGGGACAGGCAACCGGGGAGCTGCTTTTT.

This clonotype was detected many times. This sequence joins TRBV20-1 and TRBJ1-4, with 9 bases identical to TRBD1. V lost 1 base, J lost 4 bases, and 4 bases stayed unmatched. The germline gives CDR1 DFQATT, CDR2 SNEGSKA (reference sequence). The CDR3 totals 15 residues. The CDR3 nucleotides read TGCAGTGCTAGAGTCGGGACAGGGCATAATGAAAAACTGTTTTTT. It yields the protein CSARVGTGHNEKLFF.

The sample holds many counts of this clonotype. This chain joins TRBV11-2 and TRBJ2-7; 11 bases line up with TRBD1. The CDR3 spans 15 residues. V lost 5 bases, J lost 4 bases, and 7 bases stayed unmatched. CDR1 and CDR2 from the germline V gene are SGHAT and FQNNGV. CDR3 sequence: CASSRWTGGAYEQYF. The CDR3 DNA sequence: TGTGCCAGCAGCCGGTGGACAGGGGGCGCGTACGAGCAGTACTTC.

This rearrangement joins TRBV25-1 to TRBJ1-2, with TRBD1 identical over 8 bases. CDR1 MGHDK and CDR2 SYGVNS come from the germline V gene. The CDR3 covers 17 residues. The junction had 16 bases not matched to a gene; V was cut back by 7 bases and J by 3 bases. CDR3 coding DNA: TGTGCCAGCACGCAACAGGGGGGTTGTCGAACCTACTATGGCTACACCTTC. It yields the protein CASTQQGGCRTYYGYTF.

Ten or more counts support this clonotype. The chain joins TRBV7-9 to TRBJ2-5; D remains unclear. Germline-derived CDR1 and CDR2 are SEHNR and FQNEAQ (reference sequence). The CDR3 length is 14 residues. Trimming pared 2 bases from V and 5 bases from J, leaving 12 bases between. CDR3 loop: CASSLSYFGETQYF. The CDR3 bases are TGTGCCAGCAGCTTAAGTTACTTTGGGGAGACCCAGTACTTC. The full variable domain, completed using reference TRBV7-9 and TRBJ2-5, is DTGVSQNPRHKITKRGQNVTFRCDPISEHNRLYWYRQTLGQGPEFLTYFQNEAQLEKSRLLSDRFSAERPKGSFSTLEIQRTEQGDSAMYLCASSLSYFGETQYFGPGTRLLVL.

The count of this clonotype is one. The rearrangement links TRBV15 to TRBJ1-5; D unclear. The CDR3 consists of 14 residues. V was cut by 8 bases and J by 4 bases, with 15 bases left in between. Germline CDR1 and CDR2: LNHNV and YYDKDF (reference sequence). The CDR3: CATDGGGGNQPQHF. In DNA form, the CDR3 reads TGTGCCACCGACGGAGGTGGCGGGAATCAGCCCCAGCATTTT.

The sample holds a few counts of this clonotype. This chain links TRBV20-1 with TRBJ1-1, with a possible D match to TRBD1 (5 bases). The CDR3 contains 14 residues. CDR1 DFQATT and CDR2 SNEGSKA come from the germline V gene (reference sequence). V lost 3 bases to trimming and J lost 5 bases, with 16 bases between them. Written as DNA, the CDR3 is TGCAGTGCTAGTGGGGTGACAGTTTTAACTGAAGCTTTCTTT. This codes for CSASGVTVLTEAFF.

This clonotype was observed at least ten times. The chain couples TRBV5-5 to TRBJ2-3; weak D call: TRBD2 (6 bases). The V and J ends lost 3 bases and 2 bases respectively, with 16 bases between them. The length of the CDR3 is 16 residues. Germline CDR1 and CDR2: SGHKS and YYEKEE (reference sequence). The CDR3 is CASSSSLATNTDTQYF. The DNA of the CDR3 is TGTGCCAGCAGCTCATCTCTAGCGACAAACACAGATACGCAGTATTTT.

This clonotype was seen many times. The V and J genes are TRBV15 and TRBJ1-6, with D unclear. The germline CDR1 and CDR2 sequences are LNHNV and YYDKDF (reference sequence). Trimming shortened V by 1 base and J by 10 bases, and 17 bases separated the two germline ends. The CDR3 has 16 residues. CDR3 region: CATSRVPRTAISPLHF. In DNA form, the CDR3 reads TGTGCCACCAGCAGAGTTCCTCGGACCGCCATCTCACCCCTCCACTTT.

In the case of this clonotype: A read error may explain this, as a much larger clone is one base away. This chain links TRBV28 with TRBJ2-7; 8 bases fit TRBD2. V gave up 3 bases and J gave up 7 bases; unmatched junction bases: 11. The CDR3 has 15 residues. CDR1 MDHEN and CDR2 SYDVKM come from the germline V gene. CDR3 bases: TGTGCCAGCAGTTTGGGGCCAGCGGGGGTCGTAGAGCAGTACTTC. It is translated as CASSLGPAGVVEQYF.

This rearrangement joins TRBV19 to TRBJ1-1; D is uncertain. There are 12 residues in the CDR3. CDR1 and CDR2 from the germline V gene are LNHDA and SQIVND (reference sequence). The V and J ends lost 3 bases and 11 bases respectively, with 13 bases between them. The CDR3 region is CASSIWGRGAFF. DNA of the CDR3: TGTGCCAGTAGTATCTGGGGTCGCGGCGCTTTCTTT.

As to this clonotype: A much larger clone is a single base away; this may be a read error. V gene TRBV10-2 combines with J gene TRBJ2-1; 9 bases align to TRBD2. The end of the DNA is better explained by TRBJ2-7, so the J call may be wrong. Germline assignment: CDR1 WSHSY and CDR2 SAAADI. The CDR3 spans 15 residues. In nucleotides, the CDR3 is TGTGCCAGCAGTGCACTAGCGGGTTTTTCCAATGAGCAGTACTTC. Translating it yields CASSALAGFSNEQYF.

The chain employs TRBV19 and TRBJ1-2; D is ambiguous. CDR3 size: 15 residues. From germline, CDR1 is LNHDA and CDR2 SQIVND (reference sequence). Trimming stripped 0 bases from V and 6 bases from J, with 14 bases between. The CDR3 protein is CASSIEKAQRHGYTF. The CDR3 nucleotides are TGTGCCAGTAGTATAGAAAAGGCCCAACGTCATGGCTACACCTTC.